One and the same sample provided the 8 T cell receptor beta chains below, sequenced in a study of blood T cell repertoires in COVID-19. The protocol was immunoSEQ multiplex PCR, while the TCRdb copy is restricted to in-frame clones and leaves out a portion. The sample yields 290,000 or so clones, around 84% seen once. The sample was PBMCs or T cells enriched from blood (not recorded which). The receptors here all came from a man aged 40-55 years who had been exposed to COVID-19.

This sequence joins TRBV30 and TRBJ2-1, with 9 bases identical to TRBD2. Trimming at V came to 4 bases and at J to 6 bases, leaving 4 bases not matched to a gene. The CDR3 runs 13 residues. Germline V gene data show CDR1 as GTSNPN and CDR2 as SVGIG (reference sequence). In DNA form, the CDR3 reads TGTGCCTGGAACGCGGGAGGGGGCAATGAGCAGTTCTTC. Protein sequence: CAWNAGGGNEQFF.

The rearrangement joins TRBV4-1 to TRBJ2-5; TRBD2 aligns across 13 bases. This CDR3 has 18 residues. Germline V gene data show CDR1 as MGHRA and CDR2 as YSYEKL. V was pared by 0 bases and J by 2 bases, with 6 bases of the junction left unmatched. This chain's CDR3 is CASSQDRGTSGVQETQYF. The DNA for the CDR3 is TGCGCCAGCAGCCAAGATAGGGGGACTAGCGGGGTGCAAGAGACCCAGTACTTC.

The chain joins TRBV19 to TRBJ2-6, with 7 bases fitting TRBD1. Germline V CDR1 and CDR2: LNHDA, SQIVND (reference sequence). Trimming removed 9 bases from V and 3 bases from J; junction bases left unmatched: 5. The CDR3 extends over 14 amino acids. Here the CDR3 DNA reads TGTGCCAGCCTACAGGGGAGTGGGGCCAACGTCCTGACTTTC. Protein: CASLQGSGANVLTF.

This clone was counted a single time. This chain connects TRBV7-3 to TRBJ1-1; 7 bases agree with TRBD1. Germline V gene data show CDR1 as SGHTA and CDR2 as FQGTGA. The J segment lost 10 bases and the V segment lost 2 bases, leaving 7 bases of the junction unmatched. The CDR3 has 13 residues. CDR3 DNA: TGTGCCAGCAGCTTATTGACCACAGGGGTAGCTTTCTTT. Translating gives CASSLLTTGVAFF.

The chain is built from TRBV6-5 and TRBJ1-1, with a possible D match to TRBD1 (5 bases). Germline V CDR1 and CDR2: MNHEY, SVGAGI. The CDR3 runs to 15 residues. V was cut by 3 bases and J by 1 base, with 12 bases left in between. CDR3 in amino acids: CASSYLGRENTEAFF. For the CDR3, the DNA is TGTGCCAGCAGTTATTTAGGCAGGGAGAACACTGAAGCTTTCTTT.

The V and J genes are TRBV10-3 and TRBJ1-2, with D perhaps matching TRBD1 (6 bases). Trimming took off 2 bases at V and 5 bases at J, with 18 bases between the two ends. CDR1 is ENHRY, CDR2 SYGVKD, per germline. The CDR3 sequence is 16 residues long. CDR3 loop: CAISEALQGEAYGYTF. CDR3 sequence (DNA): TGTGCCATCAGTGAGGCACTACAGGGTGAGGCTTATGGCTACACCTTC.

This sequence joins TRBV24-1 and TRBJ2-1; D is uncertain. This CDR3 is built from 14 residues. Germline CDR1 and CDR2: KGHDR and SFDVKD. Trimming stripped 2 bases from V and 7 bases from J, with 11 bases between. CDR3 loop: CATSDSVRLNEQFF. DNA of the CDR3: TGTGCCACCAGTGATTCCGTTCGGTTAAATGAGCAGTTCTTC.

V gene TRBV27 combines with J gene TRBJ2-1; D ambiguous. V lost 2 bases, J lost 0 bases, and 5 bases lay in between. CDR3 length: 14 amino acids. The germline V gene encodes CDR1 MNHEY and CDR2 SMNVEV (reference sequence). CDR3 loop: CASSLKSSYNEQFF. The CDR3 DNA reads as TGTGCCAGCAGTTTAAAGAGCTCCTACAATGAGCAGTTCTTC.